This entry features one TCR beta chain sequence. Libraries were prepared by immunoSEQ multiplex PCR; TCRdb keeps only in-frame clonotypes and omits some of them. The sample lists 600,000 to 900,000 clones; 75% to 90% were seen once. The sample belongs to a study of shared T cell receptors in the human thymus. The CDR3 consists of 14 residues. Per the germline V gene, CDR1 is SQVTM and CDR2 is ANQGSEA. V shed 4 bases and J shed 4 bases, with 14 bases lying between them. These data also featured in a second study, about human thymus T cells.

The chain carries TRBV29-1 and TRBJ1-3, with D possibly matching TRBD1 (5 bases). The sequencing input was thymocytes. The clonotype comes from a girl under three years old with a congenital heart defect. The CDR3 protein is CSVAGGMGGNTIYF. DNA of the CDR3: TGCAGCGTTGCCGGGGGTATGGGCGGAAACACCATATATTTT.